These 9 T cell receptor beta chains were all obtained from the same sample, sequenced in a study of blood T cell repertoires in COVID-19. Assay used: immunoSEQ multiplex PCR; TCRdb lists only in-frame clones, some missing. The profile shows fewer than 150,000 clones, about 88% of them singletons. The specimen sequenced was peripheral blood. The receptors come from a man aged 50-59 years with active or convalescent COVID-19.

This clone has more than one count but fewer than ten. This sequence joins TRBV9 and TRBJ2-2; 10 bases are a match to TRBD1. This CDR3 spans 15 amino acids. V shed 3 bases, J shed 4 bases, and the junction held 3 bases outside the gene matches. Germline V gene sequence: CDR1 SGDLS, CDR2 YYNGEE. The CDR3 reads CASSGGTGVTGELFF. In DNA, the CDR3 is TGTGCCAGCAGCGGCGGGACAGGGGTCACCGGGGAGCTGTTTTTT.

The chain recombines TRBV12-3 or TRBV12-4 with TRBJ1-5; tentative D call: TRBD1 (5 bases). The CDR3 covers 13 residues. V lost 3 bases and J 5 bases, leaving 8 bases between the germline ends. CDR3 sequence: CASSFTGYQPQHF. The CDR3 DNA reads TGTGCCAGCAGTTTCACAGGTTATCAGCCCCAGCATTTT.

In this sample, this clone turned up a few times. The chain recombines TRBV28 with TRBJ1-6; the match to TRBD1 covers 7 bases. CDR1 is MDHEN and CDR2 is SYDVKM in the germline V gene. The CDR3 length is 14 residues. V trimming: 5 bases; J trimming: 6 bases; junction bases outside the gene matches: 4. CDR3 protein: CASSTGQANSPLHF. Here the CDR3 DNA reads TGTGCCAGCAGTACTGGACAGGCTAATTCACCCCTCCACTTT. Drawing the rest from reference TRBV28 and TRBJ1-6, the complete variable domain is DVKVTQSSRYLVKRTGEKVFLECVQDMDHENMFWYRQDPGLGLRLIYFSYDVKMKEKGDIPEGYSVSREKKERFSLILESASTNQTSMYLCASSTGQANSPLHFGNGTRLTVT.

The genes are TRBV18 and TRBJ1-3; D is possibly TRBD1 (5 bases). The CDR3 extends over 17 amino acids. Between the trimmed V and J ends, which lost 2 bases and 0 bases, there was a span of 14 bases. Germline CDR1 and CDR2: KGHSH and LQKENI. CDR3 region: CASSPAAGSLSGNTIYF. The CDR3 coding sequence is TGTGCCAGCTCACCAGCTGCAGGGTCCCTCTCTGGAAACACCATATATTTT.

The V and J genes are TRBV18 and TRBJ2-7; TRBD1 aligns across 9 bases. V was pared by 5 bases and J by 3 bases, with 5 bases of the junction left unmatched. Germline loops: CDR1 KGHSH, CDR2 LQKENI. The CDR3 covers 14 residues. CDR3 DNA sequence: TGTGCCAGCTCAAGGGACAGGGTATACTACGAGCAGTACTTC. Its translation is CASSRDRVYYEQYF.

This rearrangement joins TRBV9 to TRBJ1-2, with 9 positions matching TRBD1. The CDR3 totals 15 residues. With V trimmed by 3 bases and J by 0 bases, 3 bases remained unmatched. Germline CDR1 is SGDLS and CDR2 is YYNGEE. CDR3: CASSAGTGPNYGYTF. For the CDR3, the DNA is TGTGCCAGCAGCGCGGGGACAGGGCCTAACTATGGCTACACCTTC.

This clone was observed a handful of times. This chain links TRBV28 with TRBJ1-4, with 11 bases that match TRBD1. Germline trimming cut 2 bases from V and 8 bases from J; bases unmatched to any gene: 7. CDR3 length: 16 amino acids. CDR1 MDHEN and CDR2 SYDVKM come from the germline V gene. CDR3: CASSLGQGARREKLFF. The CDR3 region has the DNA TGTGCCAGCAGTTTAGGACAGGGGGCAAGGAGGGAAAAACTGTTTTTT.

This chain connects TRBV2 to TRBJ2-7; 7 positions match TRBD2. V lost 7 bases, J lost 3 bases, and 6 bases stayed unmatched. Germline lookup yields CDR1 SNHLY and CDR2 FYNNEI. The CDR3 covers 13 residues. CDR3 in amino acids: CASNLGGFYEQYF. DNA for the CDR3: TGTGCCAGCAACCTGGGGGGGTTCTACGAGCAGTACTTC.

The V and J genes are TRBV14 and TRBJ2-7; TRBD2 might be the D (6 bases). V was trimmed by 4 bases and J by 0 bases, leaving 16 bases between them. This CDR3 spans 16 amino acids. Looked up from germline, CDR1 is SGHDN and CDR2 is FVKESK. The CDR3 loop reads CASSRRDLSSSYEQYF. In nucleotides, the CDR3 is TGTGCCAGCAGCCGGAGGGATCTGAGTAGCTCCTACGAGCAGTACTTC.